Presented here are 12 T cell receptor beta chains from one specimen sequenced in a study of blood T cell repertoires in COVID-19. Profiling relied on immunoSEQ multiplex PCR, and the TCRdb table lists in-frame clones only, not all of them. The sample records some 77,000 clones, 90% being singletons. Sequencing was performed on peripheral blood. These receptors were taken from a woman aged 80 or over with active or convalescent COVID-19.

The genes are TRBV29-1 and TRBJ2-7; 9 bases fit TRBD1. The CDR3 consists of 14 residues. Per the germline V gene, CDR1 is SQVTM and CDR2 is ANQGSEA. J was trimmed by 2 bases and V by 4 bases; bases with no gene match: 6. The CDR3 bases are TGCAGCGTTGGGAAAGGGACAGGGCCCTACGAGCAGTACTTC. Translated, it gives CSVGKGTGPYEQYF.

This chain joins TRBV6-2 or TRBV6-3 and TRBJ2-7; D not resolved. Germline CDR1 and CDR2: MNHEY and SVGEGT. Trimming removed 5 bases at V and 3 bases at J, with 5 bases between. This CDR3 is 11 amino acids long. CDR3 in DNA: TGTGCCAGCAGTCTATTCTACGAGCAGTACTTC. Translating it yields CASSLFYEQYF.

V usage is TRBV19 and J usage is TRBJ2-3; possible D gene TRBD2, 5 bases. The V gene lost 5 bases and the J gene lost 0 bases, with 12 bases spanning the gap. Germline values: CDR1 LNHDA, CDR2 SQIVND (reference sequence). There are 15 residues in the CDR3. The CDR3 loop is CASSSRGTSTDTQYF. The CDR3 nucleotides are TGTGCCAGTAGTTCTCGGGGAACTAGCACAGATACGCAGTATTTT.

About this clone: An end of the junction differs from the germline gene, which may be a read error. V usage is TRBV15 and J usage is TRBJ2-4, with 14 bases matching TRBD2. CDR3 length equals 17 residues. CDR1 is LNHNV and CDR2 is YYDKDF in the germline V gene (reference sequence). The CDR3 spells CATSRPGLAGAENIQYF. DNA of the CDR3: TGTGCCACCAGCAGACCGGGACTAGCGGGAGCCGAAAACATTCAGTACTTC.

The chain couples TRBV5-1 to TRBJ1-1; 7 nucleotides line up with TRBD1. Trimming took 0 bases from V and 0 from J; bases not matched to a gene: 11. Germline V gene data show CDR1 as SGHRS and CDR2 as YFSETQ. The CDR3 sequence is 18 residues long. CDR3 in DNA: TGCGCCAGCAGCTTGGGCCCCGTGAAGGGGGCCGTGAACACTGAAGCTTTCTTT. This translates into CASSLGPVKGAVNTEAFF.

V gene TRBV7-8 combines with J gene TRBJ1-2; D is ambiguous. V lost 5 bases to trimming and J lost 9 bases, with 13 bases between them. The CDR3 runs 12 residues. Germline CDR1 reads SGHVS; CDR2 reads FQNEAQ. CDR3 sequence reads: CASSPSRESYTF. The CDR3 DNA is TGTGCCAGCAGCCCATCACGAGAGAGCTACACCTTC. Variable domain in full (rest from reference TRBV7-8 and TRBJ1-2): GAGVSQSPRYKVAKRGQDVALRCDPISGHVSLFWYQQALGQGPEFLTYFQNEAQLDKSGLPSDRFFAERPEGSVSTLKIQRTQQEDSAVYLCASSPSRESYTFGSGTRLTVV.

The J gene is TRBJ1-1, the V gene TRBV28; TRBD1 matches 8 bases. CDR3 length: 12 amino acids. Germline loops: CDR1 MDHEN, CDR2 SYDVKM. Trimming removed 3 bases from V and 8 bases from J; junction bases left unmatched: 2. The CDR3, as DNA: TGTGCCAGCAGTTTCAGGGGGCCAGAAGCTTTCTTT. Protein sequence: CASSFRGPEAFF.

V is TRBV23-1 and J is TRBJ1-5, with no clear D. TRBV23-1 belongs to the ORF category, with a function that is uncertain. V shed 10 bases and J shed 6 bases, with 16 bases lying between them. This CDR3 has 13 amino acids. The chain's CDR3 is CAKLEGNSQPQHF. The CDR3 nucleotides are TGCGCCAAATTGGAGGGTAACAGTCAGCCCCAGCATTTT.

V gene TRBV4-3 combines with J gene TRBJ1-1, with 7 bases identical to TRBD1. The V gene's germline CDR1 is LGHNA and CDR2 YSLEER. There are 17 residues in the CDR3. The trim removed 0 bases at V and 3 bases at J, leaving 10 bases unmatched. The DNA of the CDR3 is TGCGCCAGCAGCCAAGATAGGAGAGGGGGCGCCGACACTGAAGCTTTCTTT. Amino acids: CASSQDRRGGADTEAFF.

The chain employs TRBV7-9 and TRBJ1-4; the match to TRBD1 covers 7 bases. With 5 bases clipped from V and 5 bases from J, the junction kept 8 bases outside the gene matches. The CDR3 totals 15 residues. CDR1 SEHNR and CDR2 FQNEAQ come from the germline V gene (reference sequence). The CDR3 DNA is TGTGCCAGCAGCCAACCGGGACAGATAAATGAAAAACTGTTTTTT. Translating it yields CASSQPGQINEKLFF.

The rearrangement links TRBV5-1 to TRBJ2-7, with 9 nucleotides matching TRBD1. Losses at the gene ends were 4 bases for V and 6 bases for J; bases not matched to a gene: 8. Per the germline V gene, CDR1 is SGHRS and CDR2 is YFSETQ. The CDR3 is 14 amino acids. CDR3 bases: TGCGCCAGCAGCGGACGCTCGACAGGGGGCGAGCAGTACTTC. Encoded protein: CASSGRSTGGEQYF.

The chain is built from TRBV4-3 and TRBJ1-2, with a weak D call TRBD1 (6 bases). The V end lost 1 base, the J end lost 4 bases, and 16 bases lay between the germline ends. CDR1 is LGHNA and CDR2 is YSLEER in the germline V gene. CDR3 length equals 16 residues. CDR3 nucleotide sequence: TGCGCCAGCAGCCAAGTACAGGGCTTATCTTTCTATGGCTACACCTTC. Translation: CASSQVQGLSFYGYTF.